A single sample is the source of the 11 T cell receptor beta chains below, sequenced in a study of blood T cell repertoires in COVID-19. The protocol was immunoSEQ multiplex PCR, while the TCRdb copy is restricted to in-frame clones and leaves out a portion. Found here are around 70,000 clones, around 88% of them singletons; the top ten hold 1.9%. Sample: peripheral blood. All receptors derive from a woman older than 75 with active or convalescent COVID-19.

The V call is TRBV5-1, the J call TRBJ2-7; 11 bases match TRBD1. CDR1 is SGHRS and CDR2 is YFSETQ in the germline V gene. The CDR3 is made up of 16 amino acids. V lost 3 bases to trimming and J lost 7 bases; unmatched junction nucleotides: 12. CDR3 in DNA: TGCGCCAGCAGCTCGTCCCCCGGGACAGGGGGTGAAGAGCAGTACTTC. Amino acid sequence: CASSSSPGTGGEEQYF.

The J gene is TRBJ1-5, the V gene TRBV19; the match to TRBD1 covers 11 bases. The CDR3 length is 17 residues. Trimming took 4 bases from V and 4 from J; bases not matched to a gene: 9. The germline V gene encodes CDR1 LNHDA and CDR2 SQIVND (reference sequence). The CDR3 here is CASSSRPGTGGNQPQHF. Here the CDR3 DNA reads TGTGCCAGTAGTAGCCGACCCGGGACAGGGGGGAATCAGCCCCAGCATTTT.

This rearrangement joins TRBV27 to TRBJ1-1, with 8 nucleotides matching TRBD1. Germline CDR1 reads MNHEY; CDR2 reads SMNVEV (reference sequence). The CDR3 has 14 amino acids. V lost 5 bases and J lost 5; bases outside the gene matches: 7. The chain's CDR3 is CASSLDRGGTEAFF. CDR3 nucleotide sequence: TGTGCCAGCAGTCTTGACAGGGGAGGGACTGAAGCTTTCTTT.

The chain joins TRBV4-3 to TRBJ1-1, with D possibly matching TRBD1 (6 bases). CDR1 is LGHNA and CDR2 is YSLEER in the germline V gene. V was shortened by 8 bases and J by 4 bases, with 14 bases between the two germline ends. There are 13 residues in the CDR3. The CDR3 reads CASRRQQGTEAFF. CDR3 nucleotides: TGCGCCAGCCGCCGCCAACAGGGCACTGAAGCTTTCTTT.

This clone was detected once. The gene calls are TRBV5-4 and TRBJ2-3; possible D gene TRBD2, 5 bases. V lost 4 bases and J lost 6, with 12 bases in between. The CDR3 consists of 13 residues. Germline CDR1 and CDR2: SGHNT and YYREEE (reference sequence). The CDR3 loop is CASSPTDSDTQYF. The CDR3 DNA is TGTGCCAGCAGCCCCACGGACTCTGATACGCAGTATTTT.

The CDR3 sequence: CASSNRGGTSTDTQYF. For the CDR3, the DNA is TGTGCCAGTAGTAACCGGGGCGGGACTAGCACAGATACGCAGTATTTT. The chain carries TRBV19 and TRBJ2-3; possible D gene TRBD2, 6 bases. This CDR3 has 16 residues. Germline CDR1 reads LNHDA; CDR2 reads SQIVND (reference sequence). Trimming took off 4 bases at V and 0 bases at J, with 14 bases between the two ends.

J is TRBJ2-2 and V is TRBV7-2; 7 bases line up with TRBD1. This CDR3 is 14 amino acids long. The V and J ends lost 3 bases and 3 bases, in that order; junction bases with no gene match: 1. Germline assignment: CDR1 SGHTA and CDR2 FQGNSA. CDR3 coding DNA: TGTGCCAGCAGCTTGGACAGGTACACCGGGGAGCTGTTTTTT. Amino acid sequence: CASSLDRYTGELFF.

The chain combines TRBV29-1 with TRBJ1-2, with 7 bases lining up with TRBD1. The CDR3 has 11 amino acids. CDR1 is SQVTM and CDR2 is ANQGSEA in the germline V gene. J was trimmed by 2 bases and V by 7 bases; bases with no gene match: 1. The CDR3 spells CSAGQNYGYTF. The CDR3 DNA is TGCAGCGCGGGACAGAACTATGGCTACACCTTC.

The V gene is TRBV18, the J gene TRBJ1-4; no reliable D call. The CDR3 is 13 residues long. Germline V gives CDR1 KGHSH, CDR2 LQKENI. Trimming pared 6 bases from V and 4 bases from J, leaving 9 bases between. This CDR3 is CASSSGINEKLFF. The CDR3 nucleotides are TGTGCCAGCTCGTCCGGGATTAATGAAAAACTGTTTTTT.

V usage is TRBV25-1 and J usage is TRBJ2-7, with TRBD1 as a possible D gene (6 bases). With 5 bases removed from V and 3 bases from J, the gap between germline ends came to 11 bases. The CDR3 has 13 amino acids. Per the germline V gene, CDR1 is MGHDK and CDR2 is SYGVNS. CDR3 coding DNA: TGTGCCAGCAGTTCTAGGACAGTCTACGAGCAGTACTTC. Protein: CASSSRTVYEQYF.

This chain links TRBV4-1 with TRBJ1-3, with D possibly being TRBD1 (5 bases). V was clipped by 3 bases and J by 2 bases, with 11 bases between them. The V gene's germline CDR1 is MGHRA and CDR2 YSYEKL. The CDR3 length is 15 residues. The chain's CDR3 is CASSQGGRPGNTIYF. The CDR3 DNA follows: TGCGCCAGCAGCCAGGGGGGTAGGCCTGGAAACACCATATATTTT.